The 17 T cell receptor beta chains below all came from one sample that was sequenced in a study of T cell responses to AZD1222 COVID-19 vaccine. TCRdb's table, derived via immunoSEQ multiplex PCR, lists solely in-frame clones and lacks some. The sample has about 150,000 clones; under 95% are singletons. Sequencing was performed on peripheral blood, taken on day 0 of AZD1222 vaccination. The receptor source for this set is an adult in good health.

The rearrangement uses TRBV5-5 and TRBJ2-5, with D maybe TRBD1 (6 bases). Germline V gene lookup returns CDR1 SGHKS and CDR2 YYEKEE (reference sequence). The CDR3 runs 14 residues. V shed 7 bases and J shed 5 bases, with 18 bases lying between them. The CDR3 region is CASRTPGVGETQYF. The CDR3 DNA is TGTGCCAGCCGAACTCCAGGGGTAGGGGAGACCCAGTACTTC. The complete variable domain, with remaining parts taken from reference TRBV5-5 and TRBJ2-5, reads DAGVTQSPTHLIKTRGQQVTLRCSPISGHKSVSWYQQVLGQGPQFIFQYYEKEERGRGNFPDRFSARQFPNYSSELNVNALLLGDSALYLCASRTPGVGETQYFGPGTRLLVL.

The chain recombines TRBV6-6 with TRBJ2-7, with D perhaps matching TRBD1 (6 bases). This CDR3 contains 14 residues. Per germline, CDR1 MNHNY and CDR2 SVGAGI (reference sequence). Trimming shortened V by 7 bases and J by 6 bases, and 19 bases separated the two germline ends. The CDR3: CASTQKGVASEQYF. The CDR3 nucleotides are TGTGCCAGCACTCAGAAGGGGGTCGCGAGCGAGCAGTACTTC.

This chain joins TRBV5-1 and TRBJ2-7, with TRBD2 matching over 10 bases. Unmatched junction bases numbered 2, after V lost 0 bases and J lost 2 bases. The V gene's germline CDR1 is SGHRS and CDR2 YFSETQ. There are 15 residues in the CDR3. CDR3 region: CASSLAGTSAYEQYF. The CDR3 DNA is TGCGCCAGCAGCTTGGCCGGGACTAGCGCCTACGAGCAGTACTTC.

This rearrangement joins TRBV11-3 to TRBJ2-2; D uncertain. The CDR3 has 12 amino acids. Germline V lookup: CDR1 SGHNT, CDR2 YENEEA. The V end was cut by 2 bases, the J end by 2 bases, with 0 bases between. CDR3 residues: CASSLNTGELFF. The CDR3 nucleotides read TGTGCCAGCAGCTTAAACACCGGGGAGCTGTTTTTT.

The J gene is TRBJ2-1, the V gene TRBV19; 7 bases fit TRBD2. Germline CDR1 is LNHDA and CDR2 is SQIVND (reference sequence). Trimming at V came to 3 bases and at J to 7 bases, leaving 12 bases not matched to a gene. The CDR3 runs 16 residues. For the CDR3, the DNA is TGTGCCAGTAGTATGTCATACGGGGGAGGGAAGAATGAGCAGTTCTTC. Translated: CASSMSYGGGKNEQFF. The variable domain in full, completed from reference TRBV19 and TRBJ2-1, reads DGGITQSPKYLFRKEGQNVTLSCEQNLNHDAMYWYRQDPGQGLRLIYYSQIVNDFQKGDIAEGYSVSREKKESFPLTVTSAQKNPTAFYLCASSMSYGGGKNEQFFGPGTRLTVL.

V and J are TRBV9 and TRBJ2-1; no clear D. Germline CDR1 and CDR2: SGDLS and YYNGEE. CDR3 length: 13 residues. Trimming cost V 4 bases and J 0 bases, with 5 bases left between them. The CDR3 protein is CASSPSSYNEQFF. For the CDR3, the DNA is TGTGCCAGCAGCCCTAGCTCCTACAATGAGCAGTTCTTC. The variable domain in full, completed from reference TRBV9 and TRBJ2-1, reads DSGVTQTPKHLITATGQRVTLRCSPRSGDLSVYWYQQSLDQGLQFLIQYYNGEERAKGNILERFSAQQFPDLHSELNLSSLELGDSALYFCASSPSSYNEQFFGPGTRLTVL.

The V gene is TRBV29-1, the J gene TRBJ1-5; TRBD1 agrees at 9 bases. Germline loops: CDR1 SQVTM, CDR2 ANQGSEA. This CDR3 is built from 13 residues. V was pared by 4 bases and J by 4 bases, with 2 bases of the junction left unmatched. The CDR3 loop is CSVGQGVNQPQHF. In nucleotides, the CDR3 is TGCAGCGTTGGACAGGGGGTTAATCAGCCCCAGCATTTT.

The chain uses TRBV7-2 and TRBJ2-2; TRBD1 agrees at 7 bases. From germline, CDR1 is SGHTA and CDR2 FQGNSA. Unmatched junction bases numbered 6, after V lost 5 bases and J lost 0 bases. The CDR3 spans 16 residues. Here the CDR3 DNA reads TGTGCCAGCAGCCCCCGGGACAGATCGAACACCGGGGAGCTGTTTTTT. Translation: CASSPRDRSNTGELFF.

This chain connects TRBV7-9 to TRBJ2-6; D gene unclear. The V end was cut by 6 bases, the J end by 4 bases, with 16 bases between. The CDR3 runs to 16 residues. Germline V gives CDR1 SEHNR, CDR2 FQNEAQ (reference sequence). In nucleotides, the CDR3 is TGTGCCAGCAGTTCTACCTGGGGTGCAGGGGCCAACGTCCTGACTTTC. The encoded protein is CASSSTWGAGANVLTF.

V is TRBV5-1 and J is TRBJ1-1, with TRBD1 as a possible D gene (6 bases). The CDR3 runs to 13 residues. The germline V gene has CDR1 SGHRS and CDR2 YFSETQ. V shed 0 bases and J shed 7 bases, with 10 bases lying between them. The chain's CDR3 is CASSLAGRGEAFF. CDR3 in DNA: TGCGCCAGCAGCTTGGCCGGCAGGGGTGAAGCTTTCTTT. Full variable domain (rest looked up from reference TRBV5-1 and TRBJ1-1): KAGVTQTPRYLIKTRGQQVTLSCSPISGHRSVSWYQQTPGQGLQFLFEYFSETQRNKGNFPGRFSGRQFSNSRSEMNVSTLELGDSALYLCASSLAGRGEAFFGQGTRLTVV.

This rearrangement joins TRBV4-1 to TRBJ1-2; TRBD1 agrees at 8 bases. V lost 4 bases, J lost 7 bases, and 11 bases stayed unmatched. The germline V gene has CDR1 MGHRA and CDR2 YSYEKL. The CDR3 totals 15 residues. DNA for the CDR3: TGCGCCAGCAGCCCACTACAGGGGGGGAGAGCTGGCTACACCTTC. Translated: CASSPLQGGRAGYTF.

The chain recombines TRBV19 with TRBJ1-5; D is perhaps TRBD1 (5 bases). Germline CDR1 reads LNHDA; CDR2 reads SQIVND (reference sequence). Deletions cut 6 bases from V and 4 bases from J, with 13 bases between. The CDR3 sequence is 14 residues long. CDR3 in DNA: TGTGCCAGTAGGACAGAAAATAGAAATCAGCCCCAGCATTTT. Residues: CASRTENRNQPQHF.

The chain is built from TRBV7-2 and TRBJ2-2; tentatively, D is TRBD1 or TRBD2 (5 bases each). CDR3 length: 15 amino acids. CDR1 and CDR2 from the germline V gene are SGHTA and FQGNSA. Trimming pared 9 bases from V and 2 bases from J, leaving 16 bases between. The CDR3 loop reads CARRDEGLNTGELFF. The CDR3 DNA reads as TGTGCCAGAAGGGACGAGGGGCTTAACACCGGGGAGCTGTTTTTT.

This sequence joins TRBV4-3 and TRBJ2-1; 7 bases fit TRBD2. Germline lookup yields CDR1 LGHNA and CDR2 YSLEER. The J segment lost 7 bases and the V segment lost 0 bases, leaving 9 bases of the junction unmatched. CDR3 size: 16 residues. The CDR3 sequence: CASSQEMGEGRNEQFF. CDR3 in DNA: TGCGCCAGCAGCCAAGAGATGGGGGAGGGGAGGAATGAGCAGTTCTTC.

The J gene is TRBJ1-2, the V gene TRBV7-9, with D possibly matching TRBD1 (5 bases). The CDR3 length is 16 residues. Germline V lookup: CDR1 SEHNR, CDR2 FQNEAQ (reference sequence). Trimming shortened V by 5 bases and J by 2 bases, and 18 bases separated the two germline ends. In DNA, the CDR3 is TGTGCCAGCAGCCAGCACGGACGGGACGTGAACTATGGCTACACCTTC. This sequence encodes CASSQHGRDVNYGYTF. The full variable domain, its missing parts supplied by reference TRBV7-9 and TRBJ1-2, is DTGVSQNPRHKITKRGQNVTFRCDPISEHNRLYWYRQTLGQGPEFLTYFQNEAQLEKSRLLSDRFSAERPKGSFSTLEIQRTEQGDSAMYLCASSQHGRDVNYGYTFGSGTRLTVV.

For the CDR3, the DNA is TGTGCCAGTAGTGTCCCCGCGGGGGGGGGAACAGATACGCAGTATTTT. It specifies CASSVPAGGGTDTQYF. This chain links TRBV19 with TRBJ2-3; 9 bases are shared with TRBD2. The CDR3 spans 16 residues. Germline CDR1 reads LNHDA; CDR2 reads SQIVND (reference sequence). With 5 bases clipped from V and 3 bases from J, the junction kept 9 bases outside the gene matches.

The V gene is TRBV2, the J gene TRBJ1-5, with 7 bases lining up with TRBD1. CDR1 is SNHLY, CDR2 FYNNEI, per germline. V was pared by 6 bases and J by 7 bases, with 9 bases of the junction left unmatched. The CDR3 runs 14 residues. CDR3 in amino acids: CASSATGARQPQHF. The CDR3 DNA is TGTGCCAGCAGCGCAACAGGGGCCCGGCAGCCCCAGCATTTT.